A single sample is the source of the 26 T cell receptor beta chains below, sequenced in a study of beta chain features in type 1 diabetes. Study-wide results and limits: Type 1 diabetes patients showed a moderate but significant shortening of TCRB CDR3s in all four CD4+ subsets.

For these receptors, no antigen is known. Of the isolated RNA, all was reverse transcribed, and so the sequenced material was expressed TCRB transcripts. Repertoires were generated with immunoSEQ multiplex PCR, while TCRdb's copy carries only in-frame clones and drops some. The sample contains under 300,000 clones, 14% of which appear only once. Material for sequencing was naive CD4+ T cells from blood. These TCRs come from a man in his thirties or forties with type 1 diabetes.

The rearrangement joins TRBV18 to TRBJ1-6; TRBD1 matches 10 bases. V lost 8 bases, J lost 8 bases, and 9 bases stayed unmatched. This CDR3 is built from 15 residues. The germline CDR1 and CDR2 sequences are KGHSH and LQKENI. The chain's CDR3 is CASARGTGVDSPLHF. The CDR3 DNA reads as TGTGCCAGCGCCCGGGGGACAGGGGTGGATTCACCCCTCCACTTT.

The genes are TRBV6-5 and TRBJ2-1; 15 bases are shared with TRBD2. The CDR3 is 15 residues long. Germline V lookup: CDR1 MNHEY, CDR2 SVGAGI. J was trimmed by 7 bases and V by 4 bases; bases with no gene match: 2. CDR3 region: CASSSGTSGRNEQFF. The DNA of the CDR3 is TGTGCCAGCAGTTCCGGGACTAGCGGGAGGAATGAGCAGTTCTTC.

The chain recombines TRBV18 with TRBJ2-1, with TRBD1 matching 8 bases. Unmatched junction bases numbered 2, after V lost 0 bases and J lost 4 bases. The germline V gene has CDR1 KGHSH and CDR2 LQKENI. This CDR3 contains 15 residues. CDR3 sequence: CASSPPGQVYNEQFF. The CDR3 DNA sequence: TGTGCCAGCTCACCACCGGGACAGGTATACAATGAGCAGTTCTTC.

In its sample, this clone was seen a few times. This chain's CDR3 is CASSKPGQTTDTQYF. The CDR3 DNA reads TGTGCCAGTAGCAAACCGGGACAGACTACAGATACGCAGTATTTT. The V and J genes are TRBV19 and TRBJ2-3; 7 bases align to TRBD1. The J segment lost 3 bases and the V segment lost 6 bases, leaving 9 bases of the junction unmatched. The CDR3 is 15 residues long. CDR1 and CDR2 (germline): LNHDA, SQIVND (reference sequence).

This clone was detected only a few times. The chain carries TRBV4-1 and TRBJ2-7; TRBD1 aligns across 10 bases. V gave up 4 bases and J gave up 1 base; unmatched junction bases: 7. Germline V gene sequence: CDR1 MGHRA, CDR2 YSYEKL. The CDR3 spans 16 residues. CDR3 in amino acids: CASSPAWDRGSYEQYF. The CDR3 coding sequence is TGCGCCAGCAGCCCAGCTTGGGACAGGGGTTCCTACGAGCAGTACTTC.

The sample holds a few counts of this clone. The chain is built from TRBV18 and TRBJ1-2; D is uncertain. Germline V gene lookup returns CDR1 KGHSH and CDR2 LQKENI. This CDR3 contains 15 residues. Trimming left V 3 bases short and J 3 bases short, with 14 bases between. In nucleotides, the CDR3 is TGTGCCAGCTCACCCGATGGCGAGGCGCACTATGGCTACACCTTC. This translates into CASSPDGEAHYGYTF.

The rearrangement uses TRBV11-2 and TRBJ2-3, with 13 bases fitting TRBD2. Germline V gene lookup returns CDR1 SGHAT and CDR2 FQNNGV. V lost 5 bases, J lost 1 base, and 3 bases stayed unmatched. The CDR3 sequence is 16 residues long. This CDR3 reads CASSLGTSGGTDTQYF. The CDR3, as DNA: TGTGCCAGCAGCCTGGGGACTAGCGGGGGCACAGATACGCAGTATTTT.

V gene TRBV4-1 combines with J gene TRBJ2-2, with D maybe TRBD1 (6 bases). With 3 bases removed from V and 5 bases from J, the gap between germline ends came to 13 bases. This CDR3 has 15 residues. Germline V gene data show CDR1 as MGHRA and CDR2 as YSYEKL. CDR3 amino acids: CASSQGPGQTGELFF. For the CDR3, the DNA is TGCGCCAGCAGCCAGGGACCCGGACAGACCGGGGAGCTGTTTTTT.

This clone was counted only a few times. This chain links TRBV11-2 with TRBJ2-1; 11 bases are a match to TRBD2. Unmatched junction bases numbered 2, after V lost 3 bases and J lost 1 base. CDR1 is SGHAT, CDR2 FQNNGV, per germline. This CDR3 comprises 16 residues. CDR3 in DNA: TGTGCCAGCAGCTTGGGGACTAGCGGATCCTACAATGAGCAGTTCTTC. This translates into CASSLGTSGSYNEQFF.

The chain carries TRBV5-1 and TRBJ2-3; D might be TRBD2 (5 bases). Trimming took 0 bases from V and 5 from J, leaving 10 bases between them. The CDR3 contains 14 residues. In germline, CDR1 is SGHRS, CDR2 YFSETQ. The chain's CDR3 is CASSLASGGDTQYF. The CDR3, as DNA: TGCGCCAGCAGCTTGGCCAGCGGTGGAGATACGCAGTATTTT.

The sample holds a few counts of this clone. The J gene is TRBJ2-7, the V gene TRBV7-2; TRBD1 agrees at 7 bases. The CDR3 spans 14 residues. Germline CDR1 and CDR2: SGHTA and FQGNSA. With V trimmed by 4 bases and J by 2 bases, 5 bases remained unmatched. The CDR3 here is CASSSRQGTYEQYF. Written as DNA, the CDR3 is TGTGCCAGCAGCTCCCGACAGGGAACCTACGAGCAGTACTTC.

The chain recombines TRBV5-1 with TRBJ2-7; maybe TRBD1 (5 bases). Trimming left V 4 bases short and J 3 bases short, with 14 bases between. The CDR3 consists of 14 residues. The germline V gene has CDR1 SGHRS and CDR2 YFSETQ. The CDR3 region has the DNA TGCGCCAGCAGCCCCGGACATGGCCGCTACGAGCAGTACTTC. Protein sequence: CASSPGHGRYEQYF.

This chain joins TRBV18 and TRBJ1-2, with D possibly matching TRBD1 (6 bases). Germline-derived CDR1 and CDR2 are KGHSH and LQKENI. The CDR3 length is 17 residues. Trimming pared 3 bases from V and 2 bases from J, leaving 19 bases between. The CDR3 bases are TGTGCCAGCTCACCTGGAATCGGCTACGGGACAAACTATGGCTACACCTTC. This gives the protein CASSPGIGYGTNYGYTF.

This chain uses TRBV7-2 with TRBJ1-1, with D maybe TRBD1 (5 bases). Germline CDR1 is SGHTA and CDR2 is FQGNSA. V was pared by 1 base and J by 0 bases, with 6 bases between. The CDR3 totals 14 residues. Written as DNA, the CDR3 is TGTGCCAGCAGCTTAGGGGGGGTGAACACTGAAGCTTTCTTT. Protein sequence: CASSLGGVNTEAFF.

This clone showed up just a few times. The same CDR3 can be traced to other DNA sequences in this sample. The chain combines TRBV5-1 with TRBJ1-5; TRBD1 matches at 10 bases. Germline V gene data show CDR1 as SGHRS and CDR2 as YFSETQ. The CDR3 sequence is 16 residues long. Germline trimming cut 0 bases from V and 2 bases from J; bases unmatched to any gene: 2. Here the CDR3 DNA reads TGCGCCAGCAGCTTGGGAGGGACAGGGGGCAATCAGCCCCAGCATTTT. Translation gives CASSLGGTGGNQPQHF.

This clone was picked up a small number of times. The chain recombines TRBV9 with TRBJ2-7, with 7 nucleotides matching TRBD1. J lost 3 bases, V lost 0 bases, and 3 bases had no gene match. CDR1 SGDLS and CDR2 YYNGEE come from the germline V gene. The CDR3 sequence is 14 residues long. The CDR3 sequence: CASSVGDSFYEQYF. DNA of the CDR3: TGTGCCAGCAGCGTAGGGGACAGTTTCTACGAGCAGTACTTC.

The table lists this clone with a few counts. V and J are TRBV4-1 and TRBJ2-1, with a weak D call TRBD1 (6 bases). The V gene's germline CDR1 is MGHRA and CDR2 YSYEKL. V was clipped by 0 bases and J by 7 bases, with 13 bases between them. The CDR3 sequence is 15 residues long. CDR3 residues: CASSQDPTGRNEQFF. CDR3 in DNA: TGCGCCAGCAGCCAAGATCCGACAGGTAGAAATGAGCAGTTCTTC.

The chain carries TRBV30 and TRBJ1-4, with D possibly matching TRBD1 (6 bases). This CDR3 comprises 16 residues. V was pared by 4 bases and J by 7 bases, with 22 bases between. Looked up from germline, CDR1 is GTSNPN and CDR2 is SVGIG (reference sequence). The CDR3 sequence: CAWKPPPQGRAEKLFF. Here the CDR3 DNA reads TGTGCCTGGAAACCCCCCCCACAGGGCCGGGCTGAAAAACTGTTTTTT.

This chain joins TRBV5-4 and TRBJ2-3; TRBD2 matches 7 bases. The CDR3 runs to 15 residues. The junction had 8 bases not matched to a gene; V was cut back by 4 bases and J by 3 bases. From germline, CDR1 is SGHNT and CDR2 YYREEE (reference sequence). The CDR3 bases are TGTGCCAGCAGCCAAAAAAGCGGGACGACAGATACGCAGTATTTT. Translating it yields CASSQKSGTTDTQYF.

The CDR3 nucleotides read TGTGCCAGTAGGACAGGGCAAAATCAGCCCCAGCATTTT. As protein: CASRTGQNQPQHF. The rearrangement links TRBV19 to TRBJ1-5, with 7 nucleotides matching TRBD1. CDR1 is LNHDA, CDR2 SQIVND, per germline (reference sequence). The CDR3 has 13 residues. V was clipped by 6 bases and J by 4 bases; unmatched bases: 3.

This clone has only a few counts. J is TRBJ1-6 and V is TRBV30; 7 positions agree with TRBD1. The ends lost 5 bases at V and 8 bases at J; junction bases unmatched: 9. Germline values: CDR1 GTSNPN, CDR2 SVGIG (reference sequence). The CDR3 totals 14 residues. The CDR3 is CAWGNRQGDSPLHF. CDR3 DNA sequence: TGTGCCTGGGGGAACCGACAGGGAGATTCACCCCTCCACTTT.

The J gene is TRBJ2-2, the V gene TRBV30, with TRBD1 identical over 7 bases. CDR3 length: 14 residues. Germline CDR1 is GTSNPN and CDR2 is SVGIG (reference sequence). J was trimmed by 2 bases and V by 8 bases; bases with no gene match: 8. The CDR3 loop is CARDRALNTGELFF. CDR3 coding DNA: TGTGCCCGAGACAGGGCGCTTAACACCGGGGAGCTGTTTTTT.

This chain links TRBV30 with TRBJ1-3; possibly TRBD1 for D (6 bases). Trimming pared 0 bases from V and 4 bases from J, leaving 13 bases between. The germline gives CDR1 GTSNPN, CDR2 SVGIG (reference sequence). This CDR3 contains 15 residues. The CDR3 loop is CAWSVSGGGGNTIYF. As DNA, the CDR3 is TGTGCCTGGAGTGTTTCGGGGGGCGGCGGAAACACCATATATTTT.

This clone was seen a handful of times. V is TRBV7-9 and J is TRBJ2-3; TRBD1 agrees at 8 bases. Germline V gene lookup returns CDR1 SEHNR and CDR2 FQNEAQ (reference sequence). The ends lost 5 bases at V and 2 bases at J; junction bases unmatched: 9. The CDR3 covers 16 residues. The CDR3 spells CASSPARDRNTDTQYF. The CDR3 coding sequence is TGTGCCAGCAGCCCGGCGCGGGACAGGAACACAGATACGCAGTATTTT.

The chain employs TRBV30 and TRBJ2-1; tentatively, D is TRBD2 (6 bases). V lost 1 base and J lost 10, with 14 bases in between. The CDR3 has 13 residues. Germline V gene lookup returns CDR1 GTSNPN and CDR2 SVGIG (reference sequence). CDR3 DNA: TGTGCCTGGAGTGCGGGAGAGGCAGTCGAGCAGTTCTTC. It codes for CAWSAGEAVEQFF.

The chain has TRBV5-1 and TRBJ2-2; tentatively, D is TRBD1 (7 bases). Germline-derived CDR1 and CDR2 are SGHRS and YFSETQ. Trimming cost V 4 bases and J 6 bases, with 13 bases left between them. CDR3 length equals 14 residues. The CDR3 DNA sequence: TGCGCCAGCAGCGCAACAGGGGAGGCCGGGGAGCTGTTTTTT. It yields the protein CASSATGEAGELFF.